Below are 20 T cell receptor beta chains sequenced from a single sample in a study of T cells in Graves' hyperthyroidism and ophthalmopathy. Amplified regions were TCR beta CDR3 sequences from RNA transcripts. Primed by the HTBI set, a first-round RT-PCR was run on the TCR CDR3. One entry per CDR3 protein results from TCRdb running MiXCR on the multiplex PCR reads. The sample holds a few hundred thousand distinct CDR3 sequences, 18% seen once. Sequencing was carried out using blood. These receptors were obtained from a woman aged 45-65 years with Graves' hyperthyroidism.

This clonotype was seen only a few times. The chain carries TRBV9 and TRBJ1-2; 11 bases map to TRBD1. The V gene's germline CDR1 is SGDLS and CDR2 YYNGEE. The CDR3 is 16 amino acids. The V segment lost 0 bases and the J segment 5 bases; nucleotides outside the gene matches: 6. Here the CDR3 DNA reads TGTGCCAGCAGCGTAGGTGGCGGGACAGGGGGATATGGCTACACCTTC. Amino acid sequence: CASSVGGGTGGYGYTF.

This chain joins TRBV27 and TRBJ2-4; the match to TRBD1 covers 9 bases. Trimming took 7 bases from V and 1 from J; bases not matched to a gene: 14. CDR3 length: 18 amino acids. CDR1 is MNHEY and CDR2 is SMNVEV in the germline V gene (reference sequence). CDR3 DNA: TGTGCCAGCATCGAGGACAGGGGCCCCTATAGGGCCAAAAACATTCAGTACTTC. Amino acid sequence: CASIEDRGPYRAKNIQYF.

This clonotype has only a few counts. This sequence joins TRBV19 and TRBJ2-5; D is perhaps TRBD1 or TRBD2 (5 bases each). CDR1 is LNHDA, CDR2 SQIVND, per germline (reference sequence). Trimming left V 8 bases short and J 7 bases short, with 26 bases between. The CDR3 has 16 amino acids. DNA of the CDR3: TGTGCCAGTTCAACCGCTAGGGACCGCCTTCCGTGGACCCAGTACTTC. Its translation is CASSTARDRLPWTQYF. Complete variable domain (other parts from reference TRBV19 and TRBJ2-5): DGGITQSPKYLFRKEGQNVTLSCEQNLNHDAMYWYRQDPGQGLRLIYYSQIVNDFQKGDIAEGYSVSREKKESFPLTVTSAQKNPTAFYLCASSTARDRLPWTQYFGPGTRLLVL.

This clonotype was picked up many times. The CDR3: CASSATVGAYNEQFF. In DNA, the CDR3 is TGCGCCAGCAGCGCCACCGTCGGGGCTTACAATGAGCAGTTCTTC. This rearrangement joins TRBV5-1 to TRBJ2-1; D possibly matches TRBD1 or TRBD2 (5 bases each). Germline V gene data show CDR1 as SGHRS and CDR2 as YFSETQ. V lost 4 bases to trimming and J lost 4 bases, with 15 bases between them. The CDR3 contains 15 residues.

The chain employs TRBV5-5 and TRBJ2-3, with TRBD2 matching over 11 bases. Germline V CDR1 and CDR2: SGHKS, YYEKEE (reference sequence). V trimming: 0 bases; J trimming: 4 bases; junction bases outside the gene matches: 4. The CDR3 covers 16 residues. The CDR3 spells CASSLASSGGSDTQYF. The CDR3 nucleotides are TGTGCCAGCAGCTTGGCCTCTAGCGGGGGGTCAGATACGCAGTATTTT.

A remark on this clonotype: This may be a read error: a much more frequent sequence differs by one nucleotide. The chain joins TRBV5-1 to TRBJ2-3; perhaps TRBD1 as D (6 bases). The length of the CDR3 is 14 residues. Per the germline V gene, CDR1 is SGHRS and CDR2 is YFSETQ. V dropped 2 bases and J dropped 10 bases, with 17 bases sitting between them. CDR3: CASSFGQSMGAQYF. The CDR3 DNA follows: TGCGCCAGCAGCTTCGGACAGTCCATGGGGGCGCAGTATTTT.

V usage is TRBV11-2 and J usage is TRBJ2-7, with 9 bases lining up with TRBD1. The CDR3 has 15 amino acids. The germline gives CDR1 SGHAT, CDR2 FQNNGV. V trimming: 5 bases; J trimming: 4 bases; junction bases outside the gene matches: 9. CDR3 DNA sequence: TGTGCCAGCAGCCCACCTGGGACAGGGCCGTACGAGCAGTACTTC. Translation: CASSPPGTGPYEQYF. Drawing the rest from reference TRBV11-2 and TRBJ2-7, the complete variable domain is EAGVAQSPRYKIIEKRQSVAFWCNPISGHATLYWYQQILGQGPKLLIQFQNNGVVDDSQLPKDRFSAERLKGVDSTLKIQPAKLEDSAVYLCASSPPGTGPYEQYFGPGTRLTVT.

The genes are TRBV5-1 and TRBJ2-5; no firm D call. This CDR3 has 16 residues. V shed 6 bases and J shed 5 bases, with 23 bases lying between them. Germline CDR1 is SGHRS and CDR2 is YFSETQ. CDR3 in amino acids: CASKPRASPTSETQYF. The CDR3 DNA sequence: TGCGCCAGCAAACCAAGGGCCTCGCCCACCTCGGAGACCCAGTACTTC.

This clonotype was observed a few times. The CDR3 spells CASSTYPSKSSYNSPLHF. The CDR3 DNA follows: TGTGCCAGCAGTACTTACCCCAGCAAGAGCTCCTATAATTCACCCCTCCACTTT. The V gene is TRBV6-1, the J gene TRBJ1-6, with D unclear. Germline V CDR1 and CDR2: MNHNS, SASEGT. The length of the CDR3 is 18 residues. Trimming left V 5 bases short and J 0 bases short, with 17 bases between.

This clonotype was observed at least ten times. This chain links TRBV12-3 or TRBV12-4 with TRBJ1-2; D ambiguous. V shed 5 bases and J shed 2 bases, with 15 bases lying between them. The CDR3 totals 15 residues. The CDR3 DNA sequence: TGTGCCAGCAGTGCCACCCGCTCAGGAAACTATGGCTACACCTTC. Translating gives CASSATRSGNYGYTF.

This clonotype was detected a few times. Relative to the germline gene, one junction end is altered; a read error may explain this. The rearrangement joins TRBV11-2 to TRBJ2-1; 9 bases align to TRBD2. Germline V lookup: CDR1 SGHAT, CDR2 FQNNGV. The CDR3 runs to 17 residues. CDR3 sequence (DNA): TGTGCCGGCAGCTTAGAAGGTGCTAGCGGGATAGTCCATGAGCAGTTCTTC. It translates to CAGSLEGASGIVHEQFF. Drawing the rest from reference TRBV11-2 and TRBJ2-1, the complete variable domain is EAGVAQSPRYKIIEKRQSVAFWCNPISGHATLYWYQQILGQGPKLLIQFQNNGVVDDSQLPKDRFSAERLKGVDSTLKIQPAKLEDSAVYLCAGSLEGASGIVHEQFFGPGTRLTVL.

The chain recombines TRBV30 with TRBJ2-7, with a tentative D call TRBD2 (6 bases). Trimming pared 0 bases from V and 6 bases from J, leaving 9 bases between. The CDR3 has 12 residues. The germline CDR1 and CDR2 sequences are GTSNPN and SVGIG (reference sequence). CDR3 sequence reads: CAWSVTGAEQYF. CDR3 sequence (DNA): TGTGCCTGGAGTGTAACGGGAGCCGAGCAGTACTTC.

The chain recombines TRBV6-1 with TRBJ2-3; D is possibly TRBD1 or TRBD2 (5 bases each). The CDR3 is 14 residues long. Deletions cut 6 bases from V and 5 bases from J, with 15 bases between. Germline V gene data show CDR1 as MNHNS and CDR2 as SASEGT. CDR3 DNA sequence: TGTGCCAGCAGCTTATGGGGGAGCCAAGATACGCAGTATTTT. It encodes CASSLWGSQDTQYF.

The table lists this clonotype with a few counts. CDR3 bases: TGCAGCGGGACCTGGGGACAGAGAAATGAAAAACTGTTTTTT. Amino acids: CSGTWGQRNEKLFF. The rearrangement joins TRBV29-1 to TRBJ1-4; 7 nucleotides align to TRBD1. CDR3 length: 14 residues. Per germline, CDR1 SQVTM and CDR2 ANQGSEA. Trimming removed 7 bases from V and 5 bases from J; junction bases left unmatched: 10.

The gene calls are TRBV20-1 and TRBJ2-1; D not certain. From germline, CDR1 is DFQATT and CDR2 SNEGSKA (reference sequence). The V end lost 1 base, the J end lost 8 bases, and 9 bases lay between the germline ends. The CDR3 spans 12 residues. For the CDR3, the DNA is TGCAGTGCTAGAGCCCCGAGCGATGAGCAGTTCTTC. As protein: CSARAPSDEQFF.

This clonotype was counted many times. The rearrangement links TRBV4-2 to TRBJ2-2, with D possibly matching TRBD1 (5 bases). The CDR3 spans 16 residues. The V gene's germline CDR1 is LGHNA and CDR2 YNFKEQ. V was cut by 0 bases and J by 4 bases, with 12 bases left in between. CDR3 region: CASSQDLEGVTGELFF. In nucleotides, the CDR3 is TGTGCCAGCAGCCAAGATCTGGAAGGGGTCACCGGGGAGCTGTTTTTT.

CDR3: CASNIGTGGNTEAFF. The CDR3 region has the DNA TGTGCCAGCAATATAGGGACAGGGGGGAACACTGAAGCTTTCTTT. The rearrangement joins TRBV13 to TRBJ1-1; 11 bases match TRBD1. The CDR3 loop spans 15 amino acids. The V gene end was trimmed by 7 bases and the J gene end by 1 base; junction bases not matched to a gene: 5. Germline assignment: CDR1 PRHDT and CDR2 FYEKMQ (reference sequence). Using reference TRBV13 and TRBJ1-1 for the parts outside the CDR3, the full variable domain is AAGVIQSPRHLIKEKRETATLKCYPIPRHDTVYWYQQGPGQDPQFLISFYEKMQSDKGSIPDRFSAQQFSDYHSELNMSSLELGDSALYFCASNIGTGGNTEAFFGQGTRLTVV.

Here the CDR3 DNA reads TGCAGCGTAAATCAGGGGACTGGGGCCAACGTCCTGACTTTC. Encoded protein: CSVNQGTGANVLTF. V and J are TRBV29-1 and TRBJ2-6; perhaps TRBD1 as D (6 bases). Germline CDR1 reads SQVTM; CDR2 reads ANQGSEA. V lost 6 bases to trimming and J lost 2 bases, with 11 bases between them. The CDR3 has 14 amino acids.

In this sample, this clonotype turned up a few times. The chain combines TRBV20-1 with TRBJ2-1, with 7 bases that match TRBD2. Germline lookup yields CDR1 DFQATT and CDR2 SNEGSKA (reference sequence). This CDR3 contains 16 residues. The V gene end was trimmed by 3 bases and the J gene end by 3 bases; junction bases not matched to a gene: 11. The CDR3 sequence: CSARGPESGDYNEQFF. Here the CDR3 DNA reads TGCAGTGCTAGGGGCCCTGAGAGCGGGGACTACAATGAGCAGTTCTTC.

The chain carries TRBV6-1 and TRBJ2-3, with no clear D. CDR1 is MNHNS, CDR2 SASEGT, per germline. CDR3 length: 14 amino acids. V was shortened by 2 bases and J by 6 bases, with 12 bases between the two germline ends. CDR3 residues: CASSESPNGDTQYF. The DNA for the CDR3 is TGTGCCAGCAGTGAAAGCCCAAACGGTGATACGCAGTATTTT.